The 20 T cell receptor beta chains given below trace back to one sample, sequenced in a study of T cells in Graves' hyperthyroidism and ophthalmopathy. Amplified TCR beta CDR3 regions derived from RNA transcripts. First-round RT-PCR targeting the TCR CDR3 was performed with the HTBI primer set. TCRdb redid the calling of the multiplex PCR reads with MiXCR, one entry per CDR3 protein. The sample holds fewer than 250,000 distinct CDR3 sequences, roughly 15% seen once. Sequencing was done on a sample of blood. Receptor source: a man between 45 and 60 years old with Graves' hyperthyroidism.

This sequence joins TRBV10-3 and TRBJ2-2, with 7 nucleotides matching TRBD1. This CDR3 has 16 residues. The V and J ends lost 10 bases and 0 bases, in that order; junction bases with no gene match: 11. CDR1 ENHRY and CDR2 SYGVKD come from the germline V gene. This CDR3 is CATNIRQGSNTGELFF. CDR3 bases: TGTGCCACCAACATCCGACAGGGATCGAACACCGGGGAGCTGTTTTTT.

V usage is TRBV20-1 and J usage is TRBJ2-1, with TRBD2 matching over 12 bases. Germline V lookup: CDR1 DFQATT, CDR2 SNEGSKA (reference sequence). V dropped 1 base and J dropped 5; count of bases not matched to a gene: 6. The CDR3 loop spans 16 amino acids. Written as DNA, the CDR3 is TGCAGTGCTAGAGCCCCCCTAGCGGGAGGGGACAATGAGCAGTTCTTC. Translated: CSARAPLAGGDNEQFF.

This chain uses TRBV7-3 with TRBJ2-1; 9 bases line up with TRBD2. The CDR3 extends over 13 amino acids. CDR1 is SGHTA, CDR2 FQGTGA, per germline. With 5 bases clipped from V and 7 bases from J, the junction kept 3 bases outside the gene matches. The DNA of the CDR3 is TGTGCCAGCAGCCAAGCGGGAGGTAATGAGCAGTTCTTC. The encoded protein is CASSQAGGNEQFF.

V is TRBV5-6 and J is TRBJ2-2, with 14 bases fitting TRBD2. Germline lookup yields CDR1 SGHDT and CDR2 YYEEEE. The trim removed 3 bases at V and 4 bases at J, leaving 2 bases unmatched. The CDR3 loop spans 16 amino acids. Written as DNA, the CDR3 is TGTGCCAGCAGCTGGACTAGCGGGAGGATCACCGGGGAGCTGTTTTTT. Amino acids: CASSWTSGRITGELFF.

The table lists this clonotype with many counts. The chain has TRBV7-9 and TRBJ2-7; the match to TRBD2 covers 8 bases. The trim removed 4 bases at V and 7 bases at J, leaving 9 bases unmatched. Germline CDR1 reads SEHNR; CDR2 reads FQNEAQ (reference sequence). The length of the CDR3 is 14 residues. This chain's CDR3 is CASSSAGGWSEQYF. CDR3 sequence (DNA): TGTGCCAGCAGCTCGGCGGGAGGATGGAGTGAGCAGTACTTC. Full variable domain (missing parts from reference TRBV7-9 and TRBJ2-7): DTGVSQNPRHKITKRGQNVTFRCDPISEHNRLYWYRQTLGQGPEFLTYFQNEAQLEKSRLLSDRFSAERPKGSFSTLEIQRTEQGDSAMYLCASSSAGGWSEQYFGPGTRLTVT.

Ten or more counts support this clonotype. The chain joins TRBV9 to TRBJ2-7; D unresolved. This CDR3 comprises 15 residues. Trimming removed 0 bases from V and 2 bases from J, with 12 bases in between. The germline V gene encodes CDR1 SGDLS and CDR2 YYNGEE. The CDR3 coding sequence is TGTGCCAGCAGCGTAGGAAGAGCGCCCACCTACGAGCAGTACTTC. Translated, it gives CASSVGRAPTYEQYF.

The chain has TRBV12-5 and TRBJ2-3; 7 bases are shared with TRBD2. The CDR3 is made up of 16 amino acids. V lost 7 bases to trimming and J lost 0 bases; unmatched junction nucleotides: 10. CDR1 is LGHNT, CDR2 FRNRAP, per germline. The CDR3 sequence: CASVPPGAGSTDTQYF. CDR3 DNA sequence: TGTGCTAGTGTCCCACCAGGAGCGGGGAGCACAGATACGCAGTATTTT. The full variable domain, with the rest looked up from reference TRBV12-5 and TRBJ2-3, is DARVTQTPRHKVTEMGQEVTMRCQPILGHNTVFWYRQTMMQGLELLAYFRNRAPLDDSGMPKDRFSAEMPDATLATLKIQPSEPRDSAVYFCASVPPGAGSTDTQYFGPGTRLTVL.

This clonotype was observed at least ten times. The J gene is TRBJ2-6, the V gene TRBV28; tentative D call: TRBD1 (7 bases). The CDR3 runs 15 residues. V was pared by 6 bases and J by 2 bases, with 11 bases between. In germline, CDR1 is MDHEN, CDR2 SYDVKM. The CDR3 bases are TGTGCCAGCAGACCAGGGGGGACTGGGGCCAACGTCCTGACTTTC. Protein product: CASRPGGTGANVLTF.

This clonotype was counted ten times or more. The chain joins TRBV7-9 to TRBJ2-3, with D maybe TRBD1 (6 bases). Germline loops: CDR1 SEHNR, CDR2 FQNEAQ (reference sequence). Trimming took off 4 bases at V and 0 bases at J, with 11 bases between the two ends. The length of the CDR3 is 15 residues. CDR3 sequence: CASSSPGHSTDTQYF. The CDR3 coding sequence is TGTGCCAGCAGCTCACCGGGACACAGCACAGATACGCAGTATTTT.

This clonotype has a count of ten or more. V and J are TRBV3-1 and TRBJ2-7; perhaps TRBD1 as D (7 bases). Per germline, CDR1 LGHDT and CDR2 YNNKEL (reference sequence). The germline V and J ends were trimmed by 2 bases and 7 bases, with 15 bases remaining between them. There are 14 residues in the CDR3. CDR3 in amino acids: CASSQRDSRGEQYF. In DNA, the CDR3 is TGTGCCAGCAGCCAAAGGGACTCCAGGGGGGAGCAGTACTTC.

There are many counts of this clonotype. The CDR3 DNA sequence: TGTGCCAGCAGTTTGGGACTAGCGGTTGAGCAGTTCTTC. This gives the protein CASSLGLAVEQFF. The chain employs TRBV12-3 or TRBV12-4 and TRBJ2-1; the match to TRBD2 covers 11 bases. The CDR3 loop spans 13 amino acids. The J segment lost 9 bases and the V segment lost 3 bases, leaving 1 base of the junction unmatched.

This clonotype occurred many times. The rearrangement uses TRBV2 and TRBJ2-7; D is ambiguous. Between the trimmed V and J ends, which lost 6 bases and 0 bases, there was a span of 9 bases. Per germline, CDR1 SNHLY and CDR2 FYNNEI. This CDR3 spans 13 amino acids. This chain's CDR3 is CASRGTDSYEQYF. The CDR3 nucleotides read TGTGCCAGCAGGGGCACTGACTCCTACGAGCAGTACTTC.

This clonotype has a count of ten or more. The chain carries TRBV6-2 or TRBV6-3 and TRBJ2-3; TRBD2 agrees at 7 bases. Germline V gives CDR1 MNHEY, CDR2 SVGEGT. The CDR3 is made up of 15 amino acids. J gave up 5 bases and V 2 bases, and 7 bases lay outside the gene matches. The CDR3 sequence is CASSYGAGAGDTQYF. CDR3 DNA: TGTGCCAGCAGTTACGGGGCGGGAGCGGGAGATACGCAGTATTTT.

This clonotype was counted between two and nine times. The rearrangement joins TRBV28 to TRBJ2-3; TRBD2 matches at 9 bases. Germline assignment: CDR1 MDHEN and CDR2 SYDVKM. The J segment lost 5 bases and the V segment lost 8 bases, leaving 11 bases of the junction unmatched. The CDR3 length is 15 residues. In DNA form, the CDR3 reads TGTGCCAGCCCCCCCGCAGCGGGAGGTAGAGATACGCAGTATTTT. It codes for CASPPAAGGRDTQYF.

This clonotype was seen only a few times. V is TRBV5-4 and J is TRBJ2-3; no firm D call. The CDR3 spans 15 residues. Looked up from germline, CDR1 is SGHNT and CDR2 is YYREEE (reference sequence). Trimming cost V 3 bases and J 1 base, with 12 bases left between them. As DNA, the CDR3 is TGTGCCAGCAGCTCAGACTCTAAGCGCACAGATACGCAGTATTTT. Its protein product is CASSSDSKRTDTQYF.

In its sample, this clonotype was seen many times. The chain couples TRBV20-1 to TRBJ2-1, with D uncertain. This CDR3 is built from 10 residues. The germline gives CDR1 DFQATT, CDR2 SNEGSKA (reference sequence). V lost 3 bases and J 10 bases, leaving 7 bases between the germline ends. DNA of the CDR3: TGCAGTGCTAGTTGGCGGGAGCAGTTCTTC. This encodes CSASWREQFF.

This clonotype was counted many times. This chain joins TRBV3-1 and TRBJ2-7, with D maybe TRBD1 (6 bases). The CDR3 spans 14 residues. The V end lost 4 bases, the J end lost 0 bases, and 10 bases lay between the germline ends. Germline-derived CDR1 and CDR2 are LGHDT and YNNKEL (reference sequence). As DNA, the CDR3 is TGTGCCAGCAGCCGGGACATCAGCTCCTACGAGCAGTACTTC. It translates to CASSRDISSYEQYF.

Only a few counts were recorded for this clonotype. V is TRBV20-1 and J is TRBJ1-3; TRBD1 matches at 7 bases. Trimming took 6 bases from V and 4 from J; bases not matched to a gene: 9. The CDR3 has 14 amino acids. CDR1 and CDR2 (germline): DFQATT, SNEGSKA (reference sequence). The CDR3 sequence: CSALPYRGGNTIYF. In DNA, the CDR3 is TGCAGTGCCCTACCTTACAGGGGAGGAAACACCATATATTTT.

This clonotype was seen repeatedly, ten times or more. V usage is TRBV6-2 or TRBV6-3 and J usage is TRBJ2-7; 8 nucleotides line up with TRBD1. CDR3 length: 13 residues. The junction had 4 bases not matched to a gene; V was cut back by 6 bases and J by 3 bases. Germline CDR1 MNHEY, CDR2 SVGEGT. CDR3 amino acids: CASSRTGYYEQYF. CDR3 sequence (DNA): TGTGCCAGCAGCCGGACAGGGTACTACGAGCAGTACTTC.

In DNA form, the CDR3 reads TGTGCCAGTAGTATCGCAGAAACCTATGGCTACACCTTC. It specifies CASSIAETYGYTF. The gene calls are TRBV19 and TRBJ1-2; D not certain. V dropped 3 bases and J dropped 4 bases, with 9 bases sitting between them. CDR1 LNHDA and CDR2 SQIVND come from the germline V gene (reference sequence). The CDR3 covers 13 residues.